The source of this TCR beta chain is a study of shared clonotypes between healthy human individuals. Study-wide background: Serving as donors were a couple of women and three men, whose ages spanned 18 to 49. Each donor had three CD4 naive, three CD4 memory, two CD8 naive and one CD8 memory plate.

The study's findings and limits: Rarefaction showed that sequencing of sorted subsets was incomplete (despite large depth).

Trimming cost V 4 bases and J 2 bases; bases outside gene matches: 15. Germline V gene data show CDR1 as ENHRY and CDR2 as SYGVKD. The CDR3 totals 20 residues. Worth noting for this clone: The target antigen is unknown.

The assay was immunoSEQ multiplex PCR, and TCRdb's table has in-frame clones only and misses some. The sample contains over 95,000 clones, 65% to 75% of which appear only once. Sample: memory CD8+ T cells sorted from blood. Noted subset: CD45RO+ cells pooled with CCR7-negative TemRA cells. This receptor was identified in a woman aged 25-40 years in good health. The rearrangement links TRBV10-3 to TRBJ2-4; 12 bases are a match to TRBD2. The CDR3 DNA sequence: TGTGCCATCAGTGTTTCCCGGGGGCTAGCGGGAGGGCCAACCAAAAACATTCAGTACTTC. This encodes CAISVSRGLAGGPTKNIQYF.